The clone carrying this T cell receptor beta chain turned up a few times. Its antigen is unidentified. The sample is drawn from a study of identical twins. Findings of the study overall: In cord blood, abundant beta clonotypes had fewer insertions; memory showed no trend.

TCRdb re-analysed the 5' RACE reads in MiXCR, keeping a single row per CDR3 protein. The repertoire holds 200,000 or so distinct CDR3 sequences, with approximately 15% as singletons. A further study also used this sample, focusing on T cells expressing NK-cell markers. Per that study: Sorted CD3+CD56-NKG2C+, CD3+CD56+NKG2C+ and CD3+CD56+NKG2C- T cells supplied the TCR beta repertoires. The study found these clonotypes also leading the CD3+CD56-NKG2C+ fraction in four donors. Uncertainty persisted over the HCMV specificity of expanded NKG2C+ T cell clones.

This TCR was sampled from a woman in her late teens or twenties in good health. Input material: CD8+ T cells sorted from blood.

The CDR3 nucleotides read TGTGCCAGCAGCTTAGCCCCGACAGGGCACGAGCAGTACTTC. This encodes CASSLAPTGHEQYF. The chain joins TRBV7-9 to TRBJ2-7; 7 nucleotides line up with TRBD1. The CDR3 spans 14 residues. V gave up 0 bases and J gave up 5 bases; unmatched junction bases: 4. Germline lookup yields CDR1 SEHNR and CDR2 FQNEAQ (reference sequence).